This TCR beta chain came from a study of cytomegalovirus exposure and HLA in healthy donors. Findings and caveats of the study: A later analysis linked a missense DCLRE1C variant to TCR beta V- and J-gene trimming. The authors listed approximately 150 TCR beta chains as cytomegalovirus-associated. Presence/absence analyses rested on an assumption that sequencing depth was roughly uniform across donors.

V lost 4 bases, J lost 0 bases, and 6 bases lay in between. Germline values: CDR1 SNHLY, CDR2 FYNNEI. This CDR3 spans 13 amino acids. This clone was detected a few times. The target antigen is unknown. A multiplex PCR was run with 60 Vbeta primers and 13 Jbeta primers. Produced via immunoSEQ multiplex PCR; TCRdb's table is partial and in-frame only. The data show about 110,000 clones, with roughly three quarters seen just once and 2% to 3% held by the top ten. V usage is TRBV2 and J usage is TRBJ1-1; the D is unclear. The TCR was taken from a man between 18 and 29 years old in good health and CMV-seronegative. The sequencing input was PBMCs. The CDR3 sequence: CASSGSVNTEAFF. CDR3 DNA: TGTGCCAGCAGTGGCTCGGTGAACACTGAAGCTTTCTTT.